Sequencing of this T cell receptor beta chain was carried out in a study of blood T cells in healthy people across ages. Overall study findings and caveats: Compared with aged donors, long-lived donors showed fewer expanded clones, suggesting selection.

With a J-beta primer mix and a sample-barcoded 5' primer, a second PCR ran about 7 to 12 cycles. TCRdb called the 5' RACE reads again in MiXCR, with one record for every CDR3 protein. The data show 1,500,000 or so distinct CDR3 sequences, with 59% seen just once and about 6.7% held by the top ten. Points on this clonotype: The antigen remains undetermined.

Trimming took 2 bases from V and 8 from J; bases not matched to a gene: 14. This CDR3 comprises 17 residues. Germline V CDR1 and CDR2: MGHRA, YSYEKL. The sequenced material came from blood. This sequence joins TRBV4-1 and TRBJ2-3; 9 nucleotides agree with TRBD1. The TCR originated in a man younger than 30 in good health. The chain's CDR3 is CASSQPDRGPSPGTQYF. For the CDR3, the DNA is TGCGCCAGCAGCCAACCGGACAGGGGCCCAAGTCCGGGTACGCAGTATTTT.